This T cell receptor beta chain is from a study of shared clonotypes between healthy human individuals. General study results and limits: The authors sampled blood alone, and tissue repertoires likely differ. Richness estimates generally favored naive over memory subsets.

Donors comprised only Caucasian adults living in Nashville, Tennessee. The CDR3 runs to 15 residues. The V gene's germline CDR1 is MDHEN and CDR2 SYDVKM. J was trimmed by 8 bases and V by 6 bases; bases with no gene match: 14. As concerns this clone: The antigen remains unidentified.

Profiling relied on immunoSEQ multiplex PCR, and the TCRdb table lists in-frame clones only, not all of them. The sample holds 2,500,000 or so clones, about nine tenths seen once. The receptor comes from a man younger than 35 in good health. Some clones in this sample may be carry-over from other donors' samples. J is TRBJ1-2 and V is TRBV28; 8 positions agree with TRBD1. Sequenced input: naive CD4+ T cells from PBMCs. The sample's subset: CD45RA+ positively selected. The CDR3 nucleotides are TGTGCCAGCAGCCAATGGACAGGGACTGGTTGGGGCTACACCTTC. Translation: CASSQWTGTGWGYTF.